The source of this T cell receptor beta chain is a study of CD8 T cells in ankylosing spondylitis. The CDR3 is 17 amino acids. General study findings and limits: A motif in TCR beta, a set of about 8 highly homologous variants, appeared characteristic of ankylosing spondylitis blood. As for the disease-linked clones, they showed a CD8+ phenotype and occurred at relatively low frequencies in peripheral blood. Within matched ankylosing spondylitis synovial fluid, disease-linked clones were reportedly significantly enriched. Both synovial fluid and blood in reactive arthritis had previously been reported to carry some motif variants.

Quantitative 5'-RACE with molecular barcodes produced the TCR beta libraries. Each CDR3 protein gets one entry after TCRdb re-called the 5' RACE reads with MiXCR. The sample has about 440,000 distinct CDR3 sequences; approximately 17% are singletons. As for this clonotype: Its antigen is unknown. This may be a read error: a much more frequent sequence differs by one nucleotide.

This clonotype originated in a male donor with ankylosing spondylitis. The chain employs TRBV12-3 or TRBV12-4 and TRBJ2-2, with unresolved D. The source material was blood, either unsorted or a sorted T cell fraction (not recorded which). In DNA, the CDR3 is TGTGCCCGCAGTTTTCGGGTTTTCGTGGAAGCCACCGGGGAGCTGTTTTTT. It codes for CARSFRVFVEATGELFF.